This entry describes one TCR beta chain. The sample comes from a study of blood T cell repertoires in COVID-19. Study as a whole: COVID-19 samples from acute and convalescent phases originated in the United States, Italy and Spain.

The data were produced by immunoSEQ multiplex PCR, yet TCRdb's version contains in-frame clones alone and is incomplete. The profile shows more than 200,000 clones, around 83% of them singletons. The CDR3 length is 14 residues. CDR1 is LGHDT, CDR2 YNNKEL, per germline (reference sequence). Trimming cost V 4 bases and J 6 bases, with 12 bases left between them. This chain connects TRBV3-1 (or the pseudogene TRBV3-2) to TRBJ2-2; D may be TRBD1 (6 bases). The sequenced sample consisted of peripheral blood. The sequence came from a man aged 40-49 years with active or convalescent COVID-19. The CDR3 nucleotides read TGTGCCAGCAGCCCCCTAACAGGGTCCGGGGAGCTGTTTTTT. Residues: CASSPLTGSGELFF.